The 5 T cell receptor beta chains reported below all come from one sample, sequenced in a study of naive and memory T cell subsets. An equimolar mix of two oligonucleotides served as the beta constant-region primer for TRBC1 and TRBC2. The ligated cDNA underwent four PCR rounds using SP2 and nested alpha and beta constant-region primers. TCRdb fed the UMI-ligation and nested PCR reads into MiXCR, producing one record per CDR3 protein. The sample has 80,000 to 95,000 distinct CDR3 sequences, approximately 10% seen once. The sample taken for sequencing was naive CD8+ T cells from blood. Every receptor here comes from a human donor in good health.

This clonotype was detected a few times. The chain carries TRBV11-2 and TRBJ2-7; D uncertain. Germline-derived CDR1 and CDR2 are SGHAT and FQNNGV. The germline V and J ends were trimmed by 5 bases and 7 bases, with 9 bases remaining between them. The CDR3 is 11 amino acids. CDR3 sequence: CASSQLGEQYF. Written as DNA, the CDR3 is TGTGCCAGCAGCCAACTCGGAGAGCAGTACTTC.

The chain employs TRBV7-9 and TRBJ2-1; 11 nucleotides align to TRBD1. V lost 8 bases to trimming and J lost 0 bases; unmatched junction nucleotides: 9. The CDR3 extends over 17 amino acids. CDR1 is SEHNR and CDR2 is FQNEAQ in the germline V gene (reference sequence). CDR3 residues: CASLGQGERNSYNEQFF. In DNA, the CDR3 is TGTGCCAGCTTGGGACAGGGGGAGAGAAACTCCTACAATGAGCAGTTCTTC.

Ten or more counts support this clonotype. The chain combines TRBV21-1 with TRBJ2-1; TRBD2 reflects the table's D call only, with no check against the DNA. TRBV21-1 is a recognized pseudogene. The CDR3 is 15 amino acids. For the CDR3, the DNA is TGTGCCAGCAGCATCCTCGCGGGAGCTTGTAATGAGCAGTTCTTC. Protein sequence: CASSILAGACNEQFF.

At least ten counts were recorded for this clonotype. The gene calls are TRBV20-1 and TRBJ2-7, with D possibly matching TRBD1 (8 bases). V was cut by 6 bases and J by 5 bases, with 29 bases left in between. Germline V gives CDR1 DFQATT, CDR2 SNEGSKA (reference sequence). The CDR3 is 17 amino acids. The CDR3 reads CSAPWDRTYNAGDEQYF. The CDR3 bases are TGCAGTGCACCTTGGGACAGGACATACAACGCGGGGGACGAGCAGTACTTC.

The V call is TRBV10-3, the J call TRBJ2-2; no clear D gene. This CDR3 contains 13 residues. Trimming pared 7 bases from V and 1 base from J, leaving 7 bases between. Germline V lookup: CDR1 ENHRY, CDR2 SYGVKD. The CDR3, as DNA: TGTGCCATCAAGCCGGGGAACACCGGGGAGCTGTTTTTT. Its protein is CAIKPGNTGELFF.